Listed here are 19 T cell receptor beta chains from one sample, sequenced in a study of cytomegalovirus exposure and HLA in healthy donors. Vbeta (60) and Jbeta (13) primers were used in the PCR. The method was immunoSEQ multiplex PCR; TCRdb's version includes in-frame clones alone and lacks a portion of them. Counted here are roughly 100,000 clones, about 83% occurring once; the ten biggest clones make up approximately 6.1%. Sequenced: PBMCs. These TCRs come from a young man in good health and CMV-seronegative.

V usage is TRBV6-5 and J usage is TRBJ2-1; D might be TRBD2 (6 bases). V lost 4 bases and J lost 12, with 19 bases in between. Germline lookup yields CDR1 MNHEY and CDR2 SVGAGI. CDR3 length: 14 residues. CDR3 sequence reads: CASSFRSGLGWQFF. For the CDR3, the DNA is TGTGCCAGCAGTTTCCGAAGCGGGCTGGGTTGGCAGTTCTTC.

The gene calls are TRBV6-1 and TRBJ2-4; 9 bases match TRBD1. After removal of 3 bases from V and 4 bases from J, the junction contained 4 bases not matched to a gene. The CDR3 totals 15 residues. Germline V lookup: CDR1 MNHNS, CDR2 SASEGT. The CDR3 reads CASSESGTGKNIQYF. The CDR3 bases are TGTGCCAGCAGTGAGTCCGGGACAGGGAAAAACATTCAGTACTTC.

This rearrangement joins TRBV4-3 to TRBJ1-2; D might be TRBD1 (6 bases). The CDR3 totals 16 residues. The V gene's germline CDR1 is LGHNA and CDR2 YSLEER. V lost 0 bases, J lost 4 bases, and 15 bases lay in between. The CDR3 nucleotides are TGCGCCAGCAGCCAAGATAGAGGGGGGGCAGGCTATGGCTACACCTTC. This sequence encodes CASSQDRGGAGYGYTF.

The chain carries TRBV6-6 and TRBJ2-1; D is uncertain. CDR1 and CDR2 from the germline V gene are MNHNY and SVGAGI (reference sequence). Between the trimmed V and J ends, which lost 5 bases and 0 bases, there was a span of 8 bases. CDR3 length equals 14 residues. The CDR3 bases are TGTGCCAGCAGTACCACTATCTCCTACAATGAGCAGTTCTTC. Translated, it gives CASSTTISYNEQFF.

The gene calls are TRBV7-2 and TRBJ2-3; TRBD2 matches at 12 bases. Germline-derived CDR1 and CDR2 are SGHTA and FQGNSA. V gave up 1 base and J gave up 10 bases; unmatched junction bases: 12. The CDR3 sequence is 17 residues long. CDR3 amino acids: CASSLVSLAGGPLAQYF. In nucleotides, the CDR3 is TGTGCCAGCAGCTTAGTTAGTCTAGCGGGAGGGCCTCTGGCGCAGTATTTT.

The chain employs TRBV7-2 and TRBJ2-5; TRBD1 matches at 10 bases. V shed 5 bases, J shed 1 base, and the junction held 4 bases outside the gene matches. CDR1 and CDR2 from the germline V gene are SGHTA and FQGNSA. This CDR3 has 15 amino acids. The CDR3, as DNA: TGTGCCAGCAGCCCTGGACAGGGGGGCCAAGAGACCCAGTACTTC. This translates into CASSPGQGGQETQYF.

The J gene is TRBJ2-7, the V gene TRBV29-1; maybe TRBD1 (5 bases). The CDR3 is 14 residues long. Trimming shortened V by 1 base and J by 3 bases, and 13 bases separated the two germline ends. CDR1 is SQVTM and CDR2 is ANQGSEA in the germline V gene. Here the CDR3 reads CSVEGPGAHYEQYF. CDR3 nucleotides: TGCAGCGTTGAAGGGCCTGGGGCCCACTACGAGCAGTACTTC.

CDR3 nucleotide sequence: TGTGCCAGCAGCCCGAGCAGAGTAGCGGAGAACACCGGGGAGCTGTTTTTT. This codes for CASSPSRVAENTGELFF. The chain has TRBV7-3 and TRBJ2-2, with D tentatively TRBD2 (6 bases). V shed 5 bases and J shed 1 base, with 17 bases lying between them. From germline, CDR1 is SGHTA and CDR2 FQGTGA. The CDR3 runs to 17 residues.

The chain carries TRBV28 and TRBJ2-1, with 8 positions matching TRBD2. The J segment lost 3 bases and the V segment lost 3 bases, leaving 13 bases of the junction unmatched. The CDR3 sequence is 18 residues long. Germline assignment: CDR1 MDHEN and CDR2 SYDVKM. As DNA, the CDR3 is TGTGCCAGCAGTTTTAGCGGGAACCCTGGTTGGGGCTACAATGAGCAGTTCTTC. Protein: CASSFSGNPGWGYNEQFF. Full variable domain (rest looked up from reference TRBV28 and TRBJ2-1): DVKVTQSSRYLVKRTGEKVFLECVQDMDHENMFWYRQDPGLGLRLIYFSYDVKMKEKGDIPEGYSVSREKKERFSLILESASTNQTSMYLCASSFSGNPGWGYNEQFFGPGTRLTVL.

The chain carries TRBV27 and TRBJ2-7; 7 nucleotides match TRBD2. The CDR3 contains 14 residues. Germline values: CDR1 MNHEY, CDR2 SMNVEV (reference sequence). V trimming: 2 bases; J trimming: 5 bases; junction bases outside the gene matches: 6. The CDR3 nucleotides read TGTGCCAGCAGTTTAACAGCGGGACCTAACGAGCAGTACTTC. Protein product: CASSLTAGPNEQYF.

The chain has TRBV10-2 and TRBJ2-7; D might be TRBD1 (5 bases). There are 12 residues in the CDR3. The V end was cut by 5 bases, the J end by 3 bases, with 8 bases between. The germline gives CDR1 WSHSY, CDR2 SAAADI. CDR3 sequence reads: CASSSTDYEQYF. The CDR3 coding sequence is TGCGCCAGCAGTTCGACAGACTACGAGCAGTACTTC.

Note on this clone: Other DNA sequences within the sample encode an identical CDR3. The gene calls are TRBV6-6 and TRBJ1-1; D is unresolved. CDR3 length: 13 amino acids. The V and J ends lost 6 bases and 5 bases respectively, with 13 bases between them. Germline V CDR1 and CDR2: MNHNY, SVGAGI (reference sequence). The CDR3 loop reads CASSLGAGTEAFF. The CDR3 bases are TGTGCCAGCAGCCTCGGAGCGGGAACTGAAGCTTTCTTT.

The genes are TRBV7-6 and TRBJ2-7; the match to TRBD1 covers 9 bases. There are 16 residues in the CDR3. Germline assignment: CDR1 SGHVS and CDR2 FNYEAQ. V shed 5 bases, J shed 1 base, and the junction held 9 bases outside the gene matches. In DNA, the CDR3 is TGTGCCAGCAGCCCAAAAGTCGGACAGGGGTCCTACGAGCAGTACTTC. Residues: CASSPKVGQGSYEQYF.

This clone showed up just a few times. The chain uses TRBV11-2 and TRBJ1-1, with 7 bases fitting TRBD1. With V trimmed by 4 bases and J by 0 bases, 5 bases remained unmatched. Germline CDR1 and CDR2: SGHAT and FQNNGV. This CDR3 has 15 residues. For the CDR3, the DNA is TGTGCCAGCAGCTCGGGACAGCACTTGAACACTGAAGCTTTCTTT. The encoded protein is CASSSGQHLNTEAFF.

A few counts support this clone. The chain is built from TRBV4-3 and TRBJ2-1, with 13 bases lining up with TRBD2. The germline CDR1 and CDR2 sequences are LGHNA and YSLEER. The CDR3 is 15 amino acids. Unmatched junction bases numbered 3, after V lost 4 bases and J lost 6 bases. CDR3 coding DNA: TGCGCCAGCAGCCCCGGACTAGCGGGAGTCAATGAGCAGTTCTTC. This codes for CASSPGLAGVNEQFF.

The J gene is TRBJ2-5, the V gene TRBV19, with D perhaps TRBD1 (6 bases). The CDR3 is made up of 14 amino acids. Per germline, CDR1 LNHDA and CDR2 SQIVND (reference sequence). The V and J ends lost 5 bases and 0 bases respectively, with 10 bases between them. This CDR3 is CASSGGHNQETQYF. CDR3 DNA sequence: TGTGCCAGTAGTGGGGGACATAACCAAGAGACCCAGTACTTC.

This clone was counted a few times. The rearrangement joins TRBV30 to TRBJ2-5; the match to TRBD1 covers 9 bases. V was clipped by 3 bases and J by 3 bases; unmatched bases: 2. The CDR3 runs 13 residues. Germline loops: CDR1 GTSNPN, CDR2 SVGIG (reference sequence). In DNA form, the CDR3 reads TGTGCCTGGAGCGGGACAGGGAAAGAGACCCAGTACTTC. Its translation: CAWSGTGKETQYF.

V and J are TRBV5-1 and TRBJ2-2; 11 nucleotides line up with TRBD1. J lost 4 bases, V lost 0 bases, and 5 bases had no gene match. Germline lookup yields CDR1 SGHRS and CDR2 YFSETQ. CDR3 length equals 17 residues. CDR3 sequence reads: CASSLVPGQGVTGELFF. The CDR3 nucleotides are TGCGCCAGCAGCTTGGTTCCGGGACAGGGGGTCACCGGGGAGCTGTTTTTT.

This chain uses TRBV6-5 with TRBJ2-1, with 11 positions matching TRBD2. Per the germline V gene, CDR1 is MNHEY and CDR2 is SVGAGI. The CDR3 is 15 residues long. Losses at the gene ends were 7 bases for V and 5 bases for J; bases not matched to a gene: 7. Here the CDR3 DNA reads TGTGCCAGCAACGTACTAGCGGGAGACGACAATGAGCAGTTCTTC. Protein product: CASNVLAGDDNEQFF.